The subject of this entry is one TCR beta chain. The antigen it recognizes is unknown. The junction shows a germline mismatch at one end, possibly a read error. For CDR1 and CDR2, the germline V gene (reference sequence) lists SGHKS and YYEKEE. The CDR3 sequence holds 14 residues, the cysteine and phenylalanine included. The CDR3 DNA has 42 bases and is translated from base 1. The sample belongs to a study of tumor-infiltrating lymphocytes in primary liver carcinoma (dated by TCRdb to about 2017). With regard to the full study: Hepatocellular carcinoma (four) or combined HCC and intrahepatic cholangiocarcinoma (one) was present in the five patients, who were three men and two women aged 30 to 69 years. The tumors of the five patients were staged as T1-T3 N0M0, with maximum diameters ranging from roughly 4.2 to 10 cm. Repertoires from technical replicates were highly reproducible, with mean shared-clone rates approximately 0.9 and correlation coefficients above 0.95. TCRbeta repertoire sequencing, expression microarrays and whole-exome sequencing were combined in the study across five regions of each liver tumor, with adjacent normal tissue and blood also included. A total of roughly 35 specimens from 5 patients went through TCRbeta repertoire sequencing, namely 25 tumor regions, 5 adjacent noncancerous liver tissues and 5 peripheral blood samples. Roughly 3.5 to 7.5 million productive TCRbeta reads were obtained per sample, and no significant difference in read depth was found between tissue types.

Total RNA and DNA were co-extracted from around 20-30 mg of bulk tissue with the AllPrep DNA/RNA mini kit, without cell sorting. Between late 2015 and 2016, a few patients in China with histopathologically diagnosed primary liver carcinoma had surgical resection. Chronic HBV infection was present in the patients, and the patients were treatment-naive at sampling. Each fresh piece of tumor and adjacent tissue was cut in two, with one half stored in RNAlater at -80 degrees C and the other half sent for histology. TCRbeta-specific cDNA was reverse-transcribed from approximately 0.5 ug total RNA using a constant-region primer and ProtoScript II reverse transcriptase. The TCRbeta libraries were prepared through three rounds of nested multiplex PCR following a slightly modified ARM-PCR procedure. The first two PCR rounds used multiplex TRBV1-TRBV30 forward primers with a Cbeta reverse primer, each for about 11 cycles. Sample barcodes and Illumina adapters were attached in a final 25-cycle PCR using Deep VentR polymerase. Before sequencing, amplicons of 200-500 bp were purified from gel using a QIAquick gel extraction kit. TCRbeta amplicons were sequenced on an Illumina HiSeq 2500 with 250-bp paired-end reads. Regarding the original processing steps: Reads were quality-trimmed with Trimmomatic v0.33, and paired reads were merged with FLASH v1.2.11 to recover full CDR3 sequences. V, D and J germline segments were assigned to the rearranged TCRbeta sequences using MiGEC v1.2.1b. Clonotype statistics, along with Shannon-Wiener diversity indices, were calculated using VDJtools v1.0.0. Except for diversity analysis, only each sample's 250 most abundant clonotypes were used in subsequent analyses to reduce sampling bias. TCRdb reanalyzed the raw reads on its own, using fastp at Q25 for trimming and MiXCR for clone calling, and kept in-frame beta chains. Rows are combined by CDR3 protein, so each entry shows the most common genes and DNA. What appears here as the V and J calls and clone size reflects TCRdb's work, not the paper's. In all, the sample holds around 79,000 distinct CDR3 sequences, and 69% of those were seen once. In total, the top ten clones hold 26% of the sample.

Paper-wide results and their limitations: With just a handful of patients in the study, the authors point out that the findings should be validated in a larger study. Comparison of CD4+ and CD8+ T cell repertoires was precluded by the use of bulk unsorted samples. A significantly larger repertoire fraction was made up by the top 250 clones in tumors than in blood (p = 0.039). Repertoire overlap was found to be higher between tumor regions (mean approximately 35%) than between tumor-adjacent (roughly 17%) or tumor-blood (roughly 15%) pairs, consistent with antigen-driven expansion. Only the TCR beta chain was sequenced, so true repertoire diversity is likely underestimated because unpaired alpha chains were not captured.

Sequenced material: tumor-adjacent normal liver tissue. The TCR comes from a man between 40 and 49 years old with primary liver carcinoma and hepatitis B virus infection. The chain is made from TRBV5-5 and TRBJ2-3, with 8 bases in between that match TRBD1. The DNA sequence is TGTGCCAGCAGCTACGTCAGGGGGCCAGATGCGCAGTATTTT. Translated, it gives CASSYVRGPDAQYF.